Each of the 30 T cell receptor beta chains below was sequenced from the same sample in a study of regulatory T cells in long-lasting Graves disease. Time point indicated: newly diagnosed GD, antithyroid drugs for less than 3 months. The TCR library used RNA extracted from PBMCs. TCR beta libraries were built with iRepertoire HTBI primers and Arm-PCR of CDR3 regions. MiXCR, run by TCRdb on the multiplex PCR reads, gives a single entry per CDR3 protein. The table records about 300,000 distinct CDR3 sequences, 18% of them present only once. Material: peripheral blood mononuclear cells (PBMCs), obtained at new diagnosis, from a patient treated with antithyroid drugs. The receptors here all came from a female donor with Graves disease.

This clonotype was recorded many times. The chain uses TRBV10-2 and TRBJ2-7; 10 bases are a match to TRBD2. The CDR3 runs 17 residues. Germline V gene sequence: CDR1 WSHSY, CDR2 SAAADI. V shed 2 bases, J shed 0 bases, and the junction held 7 bases outside the gene matches. The CDR3 sequence is CASSETTSGFSSYEQYF. CDR3 sequence (DNA): TGCGCCAGCAGTGAGACGACTAGCGGGTTCAGCTCCTACGAGCAGTACTTC.

The V and J genes are TRBV5-1 and TRBJ2-3; the match to TRBD2 covers 10 bases. CDR1 is SGHRS, CDR2 YFSETQ, per germline. The J segment lost 8 bases and the V segment lost 3 bases, leaving 12 bases of the junction unmatched. The CDR3 spans 16 residues. This chain's CDR3 is CASSYRWLAGVSTQYF. The DNA for the CDR3 is TGCGCCAGCAGCTACCGGTGGCTAGCGGGAGTGTCTACGCAGTATTTT. The whole variable domain, remainder taken from reference TRBV5-1 and TRBJ2-3, is KAGVTQTPRYLIKTRGQQVTLSCSPISGHRSVSWYQQTPGQGLQFLFEYFSETQRNKGNFPGRFSGRQFSNSRSEMNVSTLELGDSALYLCASSYRWLAGVSTQYFGPGTRLTVL.

Comments on this clonotype: This may arise from a read error, as a much more abundant clone is one base away. The V call is TRBV12-3 or TRBV12-4, the J call TRBJ2-1, with TRBD2 identical over 10 bases. The CDR3 totals 16 residues. Germline trimming cut 5 bases from V and 7 bases from J; bases unmatched to any gene: 11. The CDR3 is CASSPRTSGIINEQFF. For the CDR3, the DNA is TGTGCCAGCAGTCCCAGGACTAGCGGAATTATTAATGAGCAGTTCTTC.

J is TRBJ2-5 and V is TRBV11-2; perhaps TRBD1 as D (5 bases). Trimming took 0 bases from V and 4 from J, leaving 12 bases between them. The germline V gene encodes CDR1 SGHAT and CDR2 FQNNGV. This CDR3 has 15 amino acids. The CDR3 region is CASSLEQGGIETQYF. DNA of the CDR3: TGTGCCAGCAGCTTAGAGCAGGGTGGTATAGAGACCCAGTACTTC.

In this sample, this clonotype turned up many times. The rearrangement joins TRBV6-1 to TRBJ2-1; the match to TRBD2 covers 7 bases. CDR3 size: 14 residues. With 10 bases clipped from V and 8 bases from J, the junction kept 14 bases outside the gene matches. CDR1 is MNHNS and CDR2 is SASEGT in the germline V gene. CDR3 sequence: CATTSGGSRDEQFF. CDR3 nucleotide sequence: TGTGCCACCACCTCGGGAGGAAGTAGGGATGAGCAGTTCTTC.

This clonotype has at least ten counts. This rearrangement joins TRBV6-1 to TRBJ2-5, with D perhaps TRBD1 (6 bases). The CDR3 sequence is 11 residues long. The V gene's germline CDR1 is MNHNS and CDR2 SASEGT. With 7 bases removed from V and 7 bases from J, the gap between germline ends came to 10 bases. CDR3 protein: CASTQGGTQYF. CDR3 nucleotide sequence: TGTGCCAGCACTCAAGGGGGGACCCAGTACTTC.

This clonotype was seen many times. This chain uses TRBV18 with TRBJ2-3; no reliable D call. CDR1 KGHSH and CDR2 LQKENI come from the germline V gene. This CDR3 has 14 amino acids. The V gene lost 2 bases and the J gene lost 1 base, with 7 bases spanning the gap. CDR3 in DNA: TGTGCCAGCTCACCATTGGGCGGCACAGATACGCAGTATTTT. This codes for CASSPLGGTDTQYF.

V is TRBV7-3 and J is TRBJ2-5, with D maybe TRBD1 (5 bases). The germline CDR1 and CDR2 sequences are SGHTA and FQGTGA. V was shortened by 5 bases and J by 1 base, with 17 bases between the two germline ends. The CDR3 has 16 amino acids. The CDR3 bases are TGTGCCAGCAGCCACACCCAGGGTACAATCCAAGAGACCCAGTACTTC. This codes for CASSHTQGTIQETQYF. The full variable domain, with the rest looked up from reference TRBV7-3 and TRBJ2-5, is GAGVSQTPSNKVTEKGKYVELRCDPISGHTALYWYRQSLGQGPEFLIYFQGTGAADDSGLPNDRFFAVRPEGSVSTLKIQRTERGDSAVYLCASSHTQGTIQETQYFGPGTRLLVL.

This clonotype was recorded at least ten times. The chain recombines TRBV27 with TRBJ1-2, with D tentatively TRBD1 (5 bases). Trimming stripped 2 bases from V and 7 bases from J, with 11 bases between. Looked up from germline, CDR1 is MNHEY and CDR2 is SMNVEV (reference sequence). The CDR3 is made up of 13 amino acids. The CDR3 sequence: CASSLIGEAGYTF. The CDR3 DNA sequence: TGTGCCAGCAGTTTAATAGGGGAGGCTGGCTACACCTTC.

This clonotype came up many times. The chain employs TRBV27 and TRBJ2-1, with TRBD2 matching over 16 bases. This CDR3 comprises 19 residues. Germline values: CDR1 MNHEY, CDR2 SMNVEV (reference sequence). Trimming at V came to 5 bases and at J to 7 bases, leaving 14 bases not matched to a gene. As DNA, the CDR3 is TGTGCCAGCAGTATTGGAGGGACTAGCGGGAGGGCCTGGATTAATGAGCAGTTCTTC. This sequence encodes CASSIGGTSGRAWINEQFF.

In this sample, this clonotype turned up many times. The chain uses TRBV11-2 and TRBJ2-1, with D possibly matching TRBD2 (5 bases). The CDR3 has 16 amino acids. V was pared by 5 bases and J by 4 bases, with 18 bases between. The germline gives CDR1 SGHAT, CDR2 FQNNGV. Here the CDR3 reads CASSPALGRTYNEQFF. The CDR3 region has the DNA TGTGCCAGCAGCCCCGCCTTGGGGAGAACTTACAATGAGCAGTTCTTC.

This clonotype has at least ten counts. The chain joins TRBV5-1 to TRBJ2-7; TRBD1 agrees at 7 bases. In germline, CDR1 is SGHRS, CDR2 YFSETQ. This CDR3 has 13 residues. J gave up 1 base and V 5 bases, and 3 bases lay outside the gene matches. This CDR3 reads CASRGTASYEQYF. As DNA, the CDR3 is TGCGCCAGCAGGGGGACAGCGTCCTACGAGCAGTACTTC.

Only one count was recorded for this clonotype. V and J are TRBV2 and TRBJ1-2; D gene unclear. V lost 3 bases, J lost 5 bases, and 10 bases lay in between. Germline V gene data show CDR1 as SNHLY and CDR2 as FYNNEI. The CDR3 has 13 amino acids. CDR3 sequence (DNA): TGTGCCAGCAGTGACAGGCGTCAATATGGCTACACCTTC. It codes for CASSDRRQYGYTF.

This clonotype was recorded at least ten times. The rearrangement links TRBV20-1 to TRBJ1-6, with a possible D match to TRBD1 (6 bases). Germline CDR1 DFQATT, CDR2 SNEGSKA (reference sequence). Between the trimmed V and J ends, which lost 0 bases and 14 bases, there was a span of 23 bases. The CDR3 runs to 16 residues. DNA for the CDR3: TGCAGTGCTAGAGACCTGAGGGGGACCGGGGGAGAGGCCCTCCACTTT. As protein: CSARDLRGTGGEALHF.

This clonotype occurred many times. This rearrangement joins TRBV7-2 to TRBJ2-1; 12 nucleotides align to TRBD2. The J segment lost 5 bases and the V segment lost 5 bases, leaving 4 bases of the junction unmatched. CDR3 size: 15 residues. Germline V lookup: CDR1 SGHTA, CDR2 FQGNSA. The CDR3 loop is CASSLTSGSHNEQFF. The CDR3 nucleotides are TGTGCCAGCAGCCTGACTAGCGGGAGTCACAATGAGCAGTTCTTC.

There are many counts of this clonotype. The CDR3 loop is CASSSGKGNEKLFF. The CDR3 region has the DNA TGTGCCAGCAGTTCAGGGAAGGGGAATGAAAAACTGTTTTTT. V gene TRBV6-5 combines with J gene TRBJ1-4; a weak D match, TRBD1 (5 bases). There are 14 residues in the CDR3. V was clipped by 4 bases and J by 5 bases, with 11 bases between them. Germline-derived CDR1 and CDR2 are MNHEY and SVGAGI.

This clonotype was seen many times. This chain joins TRBV12-3 or TRBV12-4 and TRBJ2-1, with 7 bases matching TRBD2. The CDR3 is 15 amino acids. Trimming took 2 bases from V and 6 from J; bases not matched to a gene: 7. DNA for the CDR3: TGTGCCAGCAGTTTATCTAGCGGAACGGGCAATGAGCAGTTCTTC. Protein: CASSLSSGTGNEQFF.

Comment on this clonotype: A far larger clone is one nucleotide away, so this likely arose from a read error. The V gene is TRBV2, the J gene TRBJ2-5, with 8 bases aligning to TRBD2. CDR3 size: 20 residues. Germline loops: CDR1 SNHLY, CDR2 FYNNEI. The trim removed 6 bases at V and 7 bases at J, leaving 28 bases unmatched. The CDR3 nucleotides are TGTGCCAGCAGCGATCCGGCGGCTCAATGGCGGGGGGCGAGTGGTGGGACCCAGTACTTC. Its translation: CASSDPAAQWRGASGGTQYF. Drawing the rest from reference TRBV2 and TRBJ2-5, the complete variable domain is EPEVTQTPSHQVTQMGQEVILRCVPISNHLYFYWYRQILGQKVEFLVSFYNNEISEKSEIFDDQFSVERPDGSNFTLKIRSTKLEDSAMYFCASSDPAAQWRGASGGTQYFGPGTRLLVL.

The chain carries TRBV7-9 and TRBJ2-2; D perhaps matches TRBD2 (6 bases). The germline V gene encodes CDR1 SEHNR and CDR2 FQNEAQ (reference sequence). Trimming took off 1 base at V and 5 bases at J, with 11 bases between the two ends. This CDR3 has 15 amino acids. The CDR3 region has the DNA TGTGCCAGCAGCTTAGATCTGGGGAGGACCGGGGAGCTGTTTTTT. Translation gives CASSLDLGRTGELFF.

At least ten counts were recorded for this clonotype. The chain couples TRBV5-1 to TRBJ2-7; D is possibly TRBD1 or TRBD2 (6 bases each). There are 15 residues in the CDR3. The germline CDR1 and CDR2 sequences are SGHRS and YFSETQ. Trimming cost V 3 bases and J 2 bases, with 15 bases left between them. CDR3 sequence: CASSWGADRAYEQYF. The CDR3 DNA is TGCGCCAGCAGCTGGGGGGCAGACAGAGCCTACGAGCAGTACTTC.

In this sample, this clonotype turned up a few times. This may be a read error, as it is one base from a much larger clone. The chain couples TRBV28 to TRBJ1-1; D is ambiguous. The CDR3 consists of 14 residues. Trimming shortened V by 6 bases and J by 7 bases, and 18 bases separated the two germline ends. Germline V gene sequence: CDR1 MDHEN, CDR2 SYDVKM. The DNA for the CDR3 is TGTGCCAGCAGCCACGGGGAATCGGGTAATGAAGCTTTCTTT. It specifies CASSHGESGNEAFF.

This clonotype was detected ten times or more. The gene calls are TRBV9 and TRBJ2-2; D is uncertain. Trimming shortened V by 5 bases and J by 0 bases, and 8 bases separated the two germline ends. The germline CDR1 and CDR2 sequences are SGDLS and YYNGEE. The CDR3 is 14 amino acids. Here the CDR3 reads CASSYGPNTGELFF. CDR3 DNA: TGTGCCAGCAGTTACGGCCCGAACACCGGGGAGCTGTTTTTT. The entire variable domain, with the rest obtained from reference TRBV9 and TRBJ2-2, is as follows: DSGVTQTPKHLITATGQRVTLRCSPRSGDLSVYWYQQSLDQGLQFLIQYYNGEERAKGNILERFSAQQFPDLHSELNLSSLELGDSALYFCASSYGPNTGELFFGEGSRLTVL.

This clonotype was seen ten or more times. The CDR3 protein is CASSERLAGETQYF. CDR3 bases: TGTGCCAGCAGTGAAAGACTAGCGGGAGAGACCCAGTACTTC. The chain employs TRBV6-1 and TRBJ2-5, with 10 bases that match TRBD2. The CDR3 has 14 amino acids. The V segment lost 2 bases and the J segment 4 bases; nucleotides outside the gene matches: 1. Germline assignment: CDR1 MNHNS and CDR2 SASEGT.

On this clonotype itself: With only one base between it and a far larger clone, this is likely a read error. The chain links TRBV5-6 to TRBJ2-3; D is perhaps TRBD1 (5 bases). The DNA end favors TRBJ2-7, so the J call may be wrong. This CDR3 region has 14 residues. Germline CDR1 SGHDT, CDR2 YYEEEE. CDR3 nucleotides: TGTGCCGGCAGCTCCCCGACAGCCCCCTACGAGCAGTACTTC. It is translated as CAGSSPTAPYEQYF.

This clonotype was detected ten times or more. The DNA for the CDR3 is TGTGCCAGCAGTAGCCCTTCTGACAGGGGCCATTTGAAGTCACCCCTCCACTTT. It translates to CASSSPSDRGHLKSPLHF. The genes are TRBV12-3 or TRBV12-4 and TRBJ1-6; 8 bases are a match to TRBD1. This CDR3 contains 18 residues. V shed 5 bases, J shed 10 bases, and the junction held 19 bases outside the gene matches.

The V and J genes are TRBV12-3 or TRBV12-4 and TRBJ1-1; D is unresolved. The CDR3 covers 14 residues. The ends were cut back, 1 base at V and 5 bases at J, with 11 bases in the middle. The DNA for the CDR3 is TGTGCCAGCAGTTTAGTAGCAGGCCATACTGAAGCTTTCTTT. It translates to CASSLVAGHTEAFF.

This clonotype was counted ten times or more. V is TRBV2 and J is TRBJ1-5; TRBD1 aligns across 7 bases. The V gene's germline CDR1 is SNHLY and CDR2 FYNNEI. The CDR3 is made up of 13 amino acids. After removal of 8 bases from V and 3 bases from J, the junction contained 4 bases not matched to a gene. The CDR3 region is CASRDRPNQPQHF. CDR3 bases: TGTGCCAGCCGGGACAGACCCAATCAGCCCCAGCATTTT. The full variable domain, with the rest looked up from reference TRBV2 and TRBJ1-5, is EPEVTQTPSHQVTQMGQEVILRCVPISNHLYFYWYRQILGQKVEFLVSFYNNEISEKSEIFDDQFSVERPDGSNFTLKIRSTKLEDSAMYFCASRDRPNQPQHFGDGTRLSIL.

This rearrangement joins TRBV20-1 to TRBJ2-1; D not certain. The CDR3 contains 11 residues. Germline loops: CDR1 DFQATT, CDR2 SNEGSKA (reference sequence). V dropped 3 bases and J dropped 10 bases, with 10 bases sitting between them. CDR3 sequence: CSASRQDEQFF. Here the CDR3 DNA reads TGCAGTGCTAGCCGCCAGGACGAGCAGTTCTTC.

There are many counts of this clonotype. The chain joins TRBV12-3 or TRBV12-4 to TRBJ1-2; 9 bases are shared with TRBD1. V shed 2 bases and J 6 bases; nucleotides not matched to a gene: 1. This CDR3 region has 13 residues. The CDR3 bases are TGTGCCAGCAGTTTAAGGACAGGGGATGGCTACACCTTC. Translated: CASSLRTGDGYTF.

This clonotype occurred many times. The V and J genes are TRBV6-1 and TRBJ2-5; TRBD2 might be the D (6 bases). CDR3 length: 14 amino acids. Germline loops: CDR1 MNHNS, CDR2 SASEGT. V was shortened by 6 bases and J by 5 bases, with 16 bases between the two germline ends. This CDR3 reads CASSQAGLAETQYF. The CDR3 DNA reads TGTGCCAGCAGCCAGGCCGGTCTAGCGGAGACCCAGTACTTC.